This T cell receptor (beta chain) was sequenced for a study of shared clonotypes between healthy human individuals. This CDR3 contains 14 residues. Germline lookup yields CDR1 WSHSY and CDR2 SAAADI. The trim removed 6 bases at V and 6 bases at J, leaving 7 bases unmatched. Overall study results and limits: Among four donors, about 5% of naive CD4 clonotypes were found in common.

Each sorted subset replicate got 200 ng genomic DNA, roughly 33,000 genomes. TCRdb keeps only in-frame clones here, not all; method: immunoSEQ multiplex PCR. The table lists approximately 2.1 million clones, just over 90% of them singletons. With regard to this clone: Its antigen is undetermined.

This receptor was taken from a man between 18 and 29 years old in good health. Some clones in this sample may be carry-over from other donors' samples. Sequencing was performed on naive CD4+ T cells from PBMCs. This sample's subset: CD45RA+ positively selected. The genes are TRBV10-2 and TRBJ1-5, with 8 nucleotides matching TRBD1. In DNA form, the CDR3 reads TGCGCCAGCAGCCTTGGACAGGGCGGTCAGCCCCAGCATTTT. Its protein is CASSLGQGGQPQHF.